This passage covers 20 T cell receptor beta chains from one sample sequenced in a study of T cells in narcolepsy. Assay: immunoSEQ multiplex PCR; the TCRdb copy retains only in-frame clones and omits some. In the table there are over 25,000 clones, roughly 90% of which are singletons. The specimen sequenced was CD45RA- memory CD4+ T cells from PBMCs. The receptor source for this set is a human donor with narcolepsy.

This chain joins TRBV6-1 and TRBJ2-5; D is undetermined. V was pared by 5 bases and J by 4 bases, with 14 bases between. The germline CDR1 and CDR2 sequences are MNHNS and SASEGT. This CDR3 comprises 14 residues. CDR3 DNA sequence: TGTGCCAGCAGTCTGGGCGATCCTGGAGAGACCCAGTACTTC. Translation: CASSLGDPGETQYF.

This chain connects TRBV7-2 to TRBJ2-7; D is perhaps TRBD2 (6 bases). CDR3 length: 14 amino acids. Germline CDR1 reads SGHTA; CDR2 reads FQGNSA. The V end lost 8 bases, the J end lost 0 bases, and 14 bases lay between the germline ends. CDR3 in amino acids: CASGAHGGSYEQYF. The CDR3 DNA sequence: TGTGCCAGCGGCGCCCACGGGGGCTCCTACGAGCAGTACTTC.

The chain carries TRBV18 and TRBJ2-7; 9 nucleotides match TRBD1. Germline CDR1 reads KGHSH; CDR2 reads LQKENI. J lost 2 bases, V lost 2 bases, and 1 base had no gene match. The CDR3 totals 14 residues. This chain's CDR3 is CASSPDRGTYEQYF. Written as DNA, the CDR3 is TGTGCCAGCTCACCAGACAGGGGGACCTACGAGCAGTACTTC.

The rearrangement links TRBV11-3 to TRBJ2-5, with 12 bases fitting TRBD2. Trimming took 5 bases from V and 6 from J; bases not matched to a gene: 7. The CDR3 totals 15 residues. Germline CDR1 is SGHNT and CDR2 is YENEEA. The CDR3 bases are TGTGCCAGCAGCCCTGGGCTAGCGGGGGGGAAGACCCAGTACTTC. It codes for CASSPGLAGGKTQYF.

This chain uses TRBV7-8 with TRBJ2-7; D is uncertain. The CDR3 is made up of 13 amino acids. Germline V gene lookup returns CDR1 SGHVS and CDR2 FQNEAQ. With 0 bases removed from V and 5 bases from J, the gap between germline ends came to 8 bases. In DNA, the CDR3 is TGTGCCAGCAGCTTAGCCCAGGCCCACGAGCAGTACTTC. Its translation: CASSLAQAHEQYF.

The rearrangement uses TRBV5-5 and TRBJ2-3, with 8 bases aligning to TRBD1. Germline V CDR1 and CDR2: SGHKS, YYEKEE (reference sequence). The V gene end was trimmed by 5 bases and the J gene end by 5 bases; junction bases not matched to a gene: 1. CDR3 length equals 12 residues. CDR3 protein: CASRDRVDTQYF. The CDR3, as DNA: TGTGCCAGCAGGGACAGGGTAGATACGCAGTATTTT.

V gene TRBV11-3 combines with J gene TRBJ2-1; perhaps TRBD2 as D (5 bases). The germline V gene has CDR1 SGHNT and CDR2 YENEEA. The CDR3 is 15 amino acids. V was cut by 0 bases and J by 6 bases, with 12 bases left in between. CDR3 loop: CASSLDPLGSNEQFF. In DNA form, the CDR3 reads TGTGCCAGCAGCTTAGATCCGCTGGGGAGCAATGAGCAGTTCTTC.

The gene calls are TRBV5-1 and TRBJ2-1; D might be TRBD1 or TRBD2, each matching 5 bases. V was clipped by 4 bases and J by 5 bases, with 25 bases between them. This CDR3 contains 18 residues. Germline V CDR1 and CDR2: SGHRS, YFSETQ. CDR3 amino acids: CASSGNQIGVPGHNEQFF. CDR3 sequence (DNA): TGCGCCAGCAGCGGGAACCAAATTGGGGTTCCGGGGCACAATGAGCAGTTCTTC.

The chain employs TRBV5-1 and TRBJ1-2; D is perhaps TRBD1 (6 bases). The CDR3 extends over 13 amino acids. The germline V gene has CDR1 SGHRS and CDR2 YFSETQ. Deletions cut 2 bases from V and 8 bases from J, with 13 bases between. The CDR3 loop is CASSLSGGEGYTF. CDR3 bases: TGCGCCAGCAGCTTAAGCGGGGGCGAGGGCTACACCTTC. Full variable domain (remainder filled in from reference TRBV5-1 and TRBJ1-2): KAGVTQTPRYLIKTRGQQVTLSCSPISGHRSVSWYQQTPGQGLQFLFEYFSETQRNKGNFPGRFSGRQFSNSRSEMNVSTLELGDSALYLCASSLSGGEGYTFGSGTRLTVV.

The CDR3 DNA follows: TGTGCCAGCAGCTTAGGACAGGGGAATGAAAAACTGTTTTTT. Residues: CASSLGQGNEKLFF. The chain is built from TRBV7-9 and TRBJ1-4; 8 nucleotides match TRBD1. Germline CDR1 and CDR2: SEHNR and FQNEAQ (reference sequence). The CDR3 sequence is 14 residues long. J gave up 5 bases and V 1 base, and 0 bases lay outside the gene matches.

The chain is built from TRBV28 and TRBJ2-1, with 9 bases identical to TRBD2. J was trimmed by 8 bases and V by 7 bases; bases with no gene match: 3. In germline, CDR1 is MDHEN, CDR2 SYDVKM. The CDR3 consists of 12 residues. CDR3 amino acids: CASTRTSDEQFF. The CDR3 DNA reads as TGTGCCAGCACTCGGACTAGCGATGAGCAGTTCTTC.

This chain connects TRBV7-2 to TRBJ2-7; D gene uncertain. The CDR3 has 16 amino acids. CDR1 and CDR2 from the germline V gene are SGHTA and FQGNSA. The V end was cut by 1 base, the J end by 5 bases, with 18 bases between. CDR3 DNA: TGTGCCAGCAGCTTAGGGGTTGGGCGCGGATCCCACGAGCAGTACTTC. Protein sequence: CASSLGVGRGSHEQYF.

This clone was picked up one time. The chain combines TRBV11-3 with TRBJ2-1, with D unresolved. Germline CDR1 is SGHNT and CDR2 is YENEEA. Between the trimmed V and J ends, which lost 1 base and 9 bases, there was a span of 7 bases. The CDR3 has 12 amino acids. CDR3: CASSLGLGEQFF. CDR3 coding DNA: TGTGCCAGCAGCTTAGGTCTCGGTGAGCAGTTCTTC.

V usage is TRBV5-1 and J usage is TRBJ2-7, with no clear D. V was pared by 0 bases and J by 2 bases, with 12 bases between. CDR3 length: 15 amino acids. Germline V gives CDR1 SGHRS, CDR2 YFSETQ. The CDR3 reads CASSLAGSGTYEQYF. In nucleotides, the CDR3 is TGCGCCAGCAGCTTGGCCGGCTCGGGCACCTACGAGCAGTACTTC. The whole variable domain, filled in from reference TRBV5-1 and TRBJ2-7, reads KAGVTQTPRYLIKTRGQQVTLSCSPISGHRSVSWYQQTPGQGLQFLFEYFSETQRNKGNFPGRFSGRQFSNSRSEMNVSTLELGDSALYLCASSLAGSGTYEQYFGPGTRLTVT.

V gene TRBV21-1 combines with J gene TRBJ1-1; TRBD1, the table's D call, lacks a check against the DNA. TRBV21-1 is listed as a pseudogene. The CDR3 is made up of 15 amino acids. The CDR3 reads CASSPSTGPDTEAFF. Here the CDR3 DNA reads TGTGCCAGCAGCCCGTCGACAGGTCCCGACACTGAAGCTTTCTTT.

The J gene is TRBJ2-2, the V gene TRBV19; 8 bases are shared with TRBD2. This CDR3 comprises 15 residues. Germline CDR1 and CDR2: LNHDA and SQIVND (reference sequence). V lost 5 bases, J lost 6 bases, and 8 bases stayed unmatched. CDR3 region: CASSPREGRAGELFF. CDR3 nucleotide sequence: TGTGCCAGTAGTCCCCGGGAGGGGAGGGCCGGGGAGCTGTTTTTT.

The gene calls are TRBV30 and TRBJ1-6, with TRBD1 identical over 11 bases. The ends lost 7 bases at V and 10 bases at J; junction bases unmatched: 6. Germline loops: CDR1 GTSNPN, CDR2 SVGIG (reference sequence). The CDR3 sequence is 13 residues long. The CDR3 DNA is TGTGCCTACGGACAGGGGGCAGGATCACCCCTCCACTTT. This encodes CAYGQGAGSPLHF.

The chain recombines TRBV4-2 with TRBJ2-5; D is uncertain. The CDR3 has 14 residues. Per the germline V gene, CDR1 is LGHNA and CDR2 is YNFKEQ. The V end lost 1 base, the J end lost 1 base, and 7 bases lay between the germline ends. For the CDR3, the DNA is TGTGCCAGCAGCCAAGGGGCAGCCCAAGAGACCCAGTACTTC. This gives the protein CASSQGAAQETQYF.

The chain uses TRBV4-2 and TRBJ2-1, with 12 bases matching TRBD2. Per germline, CDR1 LGHNA and CDR2 YNFKEQ. The CDR3 extends over 16 amino acids. V shed 5 bases, J shed 2 bases, and the junction held 4 bases outside the gene matches. CDR3 nucleotide sequence: TGTGCCAGCAGCGATACTAGCGGGAGGACCTACAATGAGCAGTTCTTC. Encoded protein: CASSDTSGRTYNEQFF.

The chain recombines TRBV5-6 with TRBJ2-2, with 10 bases fitting TRBD1. Germline V gene lookup returns CDR1 SGHDT and CDR2 YYEEEE. The CDR3 is 17 amino acids. Trimming at V came to 4 bases and at J to 6 bases, leaving 12 bases not matched to a gene. The CDR3 DNA follows: TGTGCCAGCAGCGCGGTTGGGGACAGGGGTTCCGCCGGGGAGCTGTTTTTT. It codes for CASSAVGDRGSAGELFF.